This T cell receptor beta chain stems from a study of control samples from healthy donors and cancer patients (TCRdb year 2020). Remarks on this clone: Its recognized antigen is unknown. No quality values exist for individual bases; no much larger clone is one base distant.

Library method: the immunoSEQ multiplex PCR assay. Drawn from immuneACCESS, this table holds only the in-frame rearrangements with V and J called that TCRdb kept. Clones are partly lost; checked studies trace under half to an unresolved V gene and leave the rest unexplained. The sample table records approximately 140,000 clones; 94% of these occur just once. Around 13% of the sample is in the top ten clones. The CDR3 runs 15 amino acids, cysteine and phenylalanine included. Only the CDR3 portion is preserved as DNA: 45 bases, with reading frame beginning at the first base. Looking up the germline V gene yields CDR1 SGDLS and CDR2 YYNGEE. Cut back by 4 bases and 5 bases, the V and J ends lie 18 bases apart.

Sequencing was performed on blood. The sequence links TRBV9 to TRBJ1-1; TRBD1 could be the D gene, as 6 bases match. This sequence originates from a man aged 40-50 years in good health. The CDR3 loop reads CASSTPGAKGTEAFF. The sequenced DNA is TGTGCCAGCAGCACACCAGGGGCAAAGGGGACTGAAGCTTTCTTT.